These 6 T cell receptor beta chains came from one sample sequenced in a study of breast tumors, draining lymph nodes, adjacent tissues. MiXCR, run by TCRdb on the multiplex PCR reads, gives a single entry per CDR3 protein. The sample carries tens of thousands of distinct CDR3 sequences, roughly 36% recorded once. Sequencing was done on a sample of breast tumor tissue. The receptors were gathered from a female donor with breast cancer. Some clones in this sample may be carry-over from other donors' samples.

As concerns this clonotype: A much larger clone differs by one base, so this may be a read error. This sequence joins TRBV19 and TRBJ1-1; the D is unclear. CDR3 size: 13 residues. In germline, CDR1 is LNHDA, CDR2 SQIVND (reference sequence). DNA for the CDR3: TGTGCCAGTAGTATCCGGCAGAACACTGAAGCTCTCTTT. It is translated as CASSIRQNTEALF. The full variable domain, in which reference TRBV19 and TRBJ1-1 provide the parts outside the CDR3, is DGGITQSPKYLFRKEGQNVTLSCEQNLNHDAMYWYRQDPGQGLRLIYYSQIVNDFQKGDIAEGYSVSREKKESFPLTVTSAQKNPTAFYLCASSIRQNTEALFGQGTRLTVV.

V usage is TRBV12-3 or TRBV12-4 and J usage is TRBJ1-6; D not certain. Trimming stripped 6 bases from V and 0 bases from J, with 9 bases between. The CDR3 runs to 15 residues. The CDR3 DNA sequence: TGTGCCAGCAGCCCACGGAGCTCCTATAATTCACCCCTCCACTTT. Translating gives CASSPRSSYNSPLHF.

With respect to this clonotype: A read error is possible here, since a much larger clone lies one base away. This is likely a read error, given that the CDR3 carries no conserved phenylalanine or tryptophan at its end. Here the CDR3 DNA reads TGTGCCAGCAGTCGCGGACGGAATCAAGAGACCCAGTACCTC. Its translation is CASSRGRNQETQYL. The chain couples TRBV12-3 or TRBV12-4 to TRBJ2-5; D not certain. The length of the CDR3 is 14 residues. V gave up 5 bases and J gave up 2 bases, with 12 bases separating them.

Points on this clonotype: One base away lies a much larger clone, so this may be a sequencing read error. The chain joins TRBV14 to TRBJ2-3; D gene unclear. The J call could be wrong; TRBJ1-5 is a better fit for the DNA end. Per germline, CDR1 SGHDN and CDR2 FVKESK. CDR3 size: 15 residues. The CDR3 loop is CASSPQDIGTDTQHF. The CDR3 DNA is TGTGCCAGCAGCCCGCAGGATATCGGCACAGATACGCAGCATTTT.

At least ten counts were recorded for this clonotype. V usage is TRBV27 and J usage is TRBJ1-6, with 10 bases matching TRBD1. CDR3 size: 13 residues. J lost 9 bases, V lost 5 bases, and 1 base had no gene match. CDR1 and CDR2 (germline): MNHEY, SMNVEV (reference sequence). This CDR3 reads CASSGQGGSPLHF. The CDR3 nucleotides read TGTGCCAGCAGTGGACAGGGGGGTTCACCCCTCCACTTT.

Many counts were recorded for this clonotype. The chain carries TRBV5-1 and TRBJ1-2, with 7 bases that match TRBD1. The germline V gene has CDR1 SGHRS and CDR2 YFSETQ. J lost 7 bases, V lost 4 bases, and 10 bases had no gene match. The CDR3 has 14 amino acids. CDR3 region: CASSRRQGRSGYTF. CDR3 DNA: TGCGCCAGCAGCCGAAGACAGGGTCGGAGTGGCTACACCTTC.